This T cell receptor (beta chain) was identified in a study of graft-versus-host responses after intestinal transplantation. For this clone: Its antigen is currently unknown.

Produced via immunoSEQ multiplex PCR; TCRdb's table is partial and in-frame only. The sample shows 40,000 to 55,000 clones, approximately 84% of them seen only once. CDR3 length equals 16 residues. V was pared by 4 bases and J by 4 bases, with 19 bases between. In germline, CDR1 is KGHSH, CDR2 LQKENI. Source: unstimulated CD4+ T cells sorted from spleen or lymph node cells, taken before transplant. This TCR was recovered from a human donor who was the organ donor for an intestinal transplant. The rearrangement uses TRBV18 and TRBJ1-1, with TRBD1 as a possible D gene (6 bases). For the CDR3, the DNA is TGTGCCAGCTCACTAGGGGCAGGGGTTATTGGCACTGAAGCTTTCTTT. It translates to CASSLGAGVIGTEAFF.